This is a list of T cell receptor beta chains from one sample in a study of blood T cell repertoires in COVID-19. Produced via immunoSEQ multiplex PCR; TCRdb's table is partial and in-frame only. The sample yields 250,000 or so clones, around 83% seen once. The sample consisted of peripheral blood. The source of these receptors is a man aged 30 to 39 who had recovered from COVID-19. Each CDR3 is given with its conserved first and last residue. The order of the fields is clone size, V gene, J gene, D gene, CDR3 protein, CDR3 DNA. A D gene is named only where the DNA matches it firmly. Only some rows state a clone size, as once, few, many or a class for expanded clones.

NA	TRBV5-8	TRBJ1-3	NA	CASSLTQNPGNTIYF	TGTGCCAGCAGCTTGACCCAGAACCCTGGAAACACCATATATTTT
medium-sized	TRBV2	TRBJ1-2	NA	CASSEAARGLSGYTF	TGTGCCAGCAGTGAAGCAGCGAGGGGGTTATCTGGCTACACCTTC
NA	TRBV6-5	TRBJ2-7	TRBD1	CASRTDRGTSYEQYF	TGTGCCAGCAGAACGGACAGGGGAACGTCCTACGAGCAGTACTTC
NA	TRBV2	TRBJ1-5	TRBD1	CASRGQGVFQPQHF	TGTGCCAGCAGAGGACAGGGGGTTTTTCAGCCCCAGCATTTT
NA	TRBV28	TRBJ1-1	NA	CASTQGGEGNTEAFF	TGTGCCAGCACCCAAGGGGGGGAGGGGAACACTGAAGCTTTCTTT
once	TRBV10-3	TRBJ1-6	NA	CAISEEGLGSPLHF	TGTGCCATCAGTGAGGAGGGTCTAGGCTCACCCCTCCACTTT
few	TRBV2	TRBJ1-1	NA	CASSEFQNTEAFF	TGTGCCAGCAGTGAATTCCAGAACACTGAAGCTTTCTTT
NA	TRBV19	TRBJ2-6	NA	CASSILAGAGANVLTF	TGTGCCAGTAGTATATTAGCAGGGGCTGGGGCCAACGTCCTGACTTTC
NA	TRBV5-4	TRBJ2-1	TRBD1	CASSLLSQPGQGYNEQFF	TGTGCCAGCAGCTTGTTGTCCCAACCGGGACAGGGATACAATGAGCAGTTCTTC
NA	TRBV7-2	TRBJ1-2	NA	CASSPRGQPYGYTF	TGTGCCAGCAGCCCTAGAGGACAGCCATATGGCTACACCTTC
NA	TRBV21-1	TRBJ2-1	NA	CASVGGLCNEQFF	TGTGCCAGCGTCGGGGGGCTGTGTAATGAGCAGTTCTTC
once	TRBV7-9	TRBJ1-4	TRBD1	CASSVGQGNEKLFF	TGTGCCAGCAGCGTGGGACAGGGTAATGAAAAACTGTTTTTT
once	TRBV5-1	TRBJ2-5	NA	CASSSPRETQYF	TGCGCCAGCAGCTCCCCGCGAGAGACCCAGTACTTC
NA	TRBV25-1	TRBJ2-7	NA	CASSETGGSVDEQYF	TGTGCCAGCAGTGAAACCGGGGGATCGGTCGACGAGCAGTACTTC
NA	TRBV5-4	TRBJ2-1	TRBD1	CASSAMTGGPNEQFF	TGTGCCAGCAGCGCAATGACAGGGGGCCCCAATGAGCAGTTCTTC
NA	TRBV6-6	TRBJ1-4	NA	CASSYRGDEGKLFF	TGTGCCAGCAGTTACCGGGGGGATGAAGGGAAACTGTTTTTT
few	TRBV6-5	TRBJ1-6	TRBD1	CASRGQGASSPLHF	TGTGCCAGCAGAGGACAGGGGGCTAGTTCACCCCTCCACTTT
few	TRBV28	TRBJ1-2	TRBD1	CASSSPLDRAGFGYTF	TGTGCCAGCAGTAGTCCCCTGGACAGGGCCGGATTCGGCTACACCTTC
NA	TRBV6-5	TRBJ1-6	NA	CASTASSYNSPLHF	TGTGCCAGCACAGCGAGCTCCTATAATTCACCCCTCCACTTT
NA	TRBV6-5	TRBJ1-2	NA	CASSYGGGAYGYTF	TGTGCCAGCAGTTACGGGGGGGGAGCCTATGGCTACACCTTC